This TCR beta chain was retrieved from a study of chemoradiotherapy in HPV16-positive cancers. Study-level findings and limits: Functional assays defining HPV-specific T cells used only a couple of HPV16-positive patients.

Sequenced by immunoSEQ multiplex PCR; TCRdb stores in-frame clones only, minus some. The sample includes about 12,000 clones, around 75% of them seen just once. Germline CDR1 reads SGHTA; CDR2 reads FQGNSA. V was clipped by 7 bases and J by 7 bases, with 16 bases between them. This CDR3 has 13 residues. As regards this clone: Its target is unknown.

The receptor's source is a human donor with HPV-associated anogenital cancer. Sampling was conducted from a patient who underwent chemoradiotherapy. The chain joins TRBV7-2 to TRBJ1-1, with D possibly being TRBD1 (6 bases). CDR3 residues: CASNTQGLGEAFF. CDR3 sequence (DNA): TGTGCCAGCAATACACAGGGTTTAGGTGAAGCTTTCTTT.